This TCR beta chain originates from a study of T cell changes during pregnancy in multiple sclerosis. Assay used: immunoSEQ multiplex PCR; TCRdb lists only in-frame clones, some missing. Of under 50,000 clones in the sample, approximately 90% were seen once. The junction had 8 bases not matched to a gene; V was cut back by 5 bases and J by 0 bases. Germline CDR1 and CDR2: MRHNA and SNTAGT. The CDR3 contains 16 residues. Only a few counts were recorded for this clone. The chain joins TRBV6-4 to TRBJ2-3; 7 bases match TRBD2. This TCR derives from a female donor with multiple sclerosis, enrolled in a pregnancy study. Here the sequenced sample was CD8+ T cells from peripheral blood mononuclear cells, taken in the second trimester of pregnancy. In DNA form, the CDR3 reads TGTGCCAGCAGTTCAGGAGCGGGGCATAGCACAGATACGCAGTATTTT. Translated: CASSSGAGHSTDTQYF.